Below, 19 T cell receptor beta chains from the same sample are listed, as sequenced in a study of cytotoxic CD8 clonotypes in ibrutinib-treated CLL. Some clones are missing from TCRdb's copy, which holds only in-frame ones; the method was immunoSEQ multiplex PCR. In the table there are roughly 200,000 clones, about 72% of which are singletons. The sequencing here drew on PBMCs, taken after 24 months of ibrutinib treatment. These receptors were obtained from a human donor with chronic lymphocytic leukemia.

V gene TRBV7-9 combines with J gene TRBJ2-3; tentative D call: TRBD2 (5 bases). CDR1 and CDR2 (germline): SEHNR, FQNEAQ (reference sequence). Trimming took 3 bases from V and 5 from J, leaving 6 bases between them. CDR3 size: 12 residues. The CDR3 loop is CASSFSGDTQYF. The CDR3 nucleotides are TGTGCCAGCAGCTTCAGCGGAGATACGCAGTATTTT.

The rearrangement joins TRBV11-2 to TRBJ2-2; D remains ambiguous. This CDR3 contains 14 residues. Between the trimmed V and J ends, which lost 3 bases and 0 bases, there was a span of 5 bases. Per the germline V gene, CDR1 is SGHAT and CDR2 is FQNNGV. The CDR3 protein is CASSLSANTGELFF. The DNA for the CDR3 is TGTGCCAGCAGCTTGTCTGCGAACACCGGGGAGCTGTTTTTT.

This clone was seen a few times. The chain employs TRBV6-4 and TRBJ2-2; D unclear. V was trimmed by 4 bases and J by 6 bases, leaving 3 bases between them. Per germline, CDR1 MRHNA and CDR2 SNTAGT. This CDR3 comprises 11 residues. The CDR3 nucleotides read TGTGCCAGCAGTGGGGCCGGGGAGCTGTTTTTT. Translated: CASSGAGELFF.

This chain links TRBV30 with TRBJ1-1; a weak D match, TRBD1 (5 bases). Per germline, CDR1 GTSNPN and CDR2 SVGIG (reference sequence). The CDR3 runs 15 residues. The ends were cut back, 3 bases at V and 4 bases at J, with 18 bases in the middle. In nucleotides, the CDR3 is TGTGCCTGGAGCGTCAAGGCGGGGGTTGCCACTGAAGCTTTCTTT. The encoded protein is CAWSVKAGVATEAFF.

V usage is TRBV4-2 and J usage is TRBJ2-6; D possibly corresponds to TRBD1 (6 bases). Trimming removed 4 bases from V and 4 bases from J, with 11 bases in between. CDR1 LGHNA and CDR2 YNFKEQ come from the germline V gene. This CDR3 has 15 residues. CDR3 DNA sequence: TGTGCCAGCAGCCCTCAGGGGCGAGGGGCCAACGTCCTGACTTTC. Protein: CASSPQGRGANVLTF.

The chain recombines TRBV6-1 with TRBJ2-7, with TRBD1 as a possible D gene (6 bases). The CDR3 covers 15 residues. V shed 1 base and J shed 3 bases, with 13 bases lying between them. Germline V gives CDR1 MNHNS, CDR2 SASEGT. CDR3: CASSEDRVGFYEQYF. Here the CDR3 DNA reads TGTGCCAGCAGTGAAGACAGGGTTGGGTTCTACGAGCAGTACTTC.

CDR3 protein: CASTKLGREQFF. CDR3 bases: TGTGCCAGCACGAAACTGGGGCGGGAGCAGTTCTTC. The chain is built from TRBV27 and TRBJ2-1, with D perhaps matching TRBD1 (5 bases). V gave up 7 bases and J gave up 10 bases, with 14 bases separating them. CDR3 length: 12 residues. Germline V gene sequence: CDR1 MNHEY, CDR2 SMNVEV (reference sequence).

CDR3 protein: CASSLLYEQYF. Here the CDR3 DNA reads TGTGCCAGCAGCCTGCTATACGAGCAGTACTTC. The chain is built from TRBV6-1 and TRBJ2-7; D is unresolved. Germline V gene lookup returns CDR1 MNHNS and CDR2 SASEGT. The CDR3 spans 11 residues. Trimming took 6 bases from V and 4 from J, leaving 7 bases between them.

The V gene is TRBV23-1, the J gene TRBJ2-5, with 8 bases that match TRBD2. TRBV23-1 is an open reading frame whose function is uncertain. The CDR3 spans 19 residues. The trim removed 0 bases at V and 1 base at J, leaving 13 bases unmatched. The CDR3 DNA reads TGCGCCAGCAGTCAATCCGATTGGCTGGCGGGAGGTCCCCAAGAGACCCAGTACTTC. It is translated as CASSQSDWLAGGPQETQYF.

The gene calls are TRBV30 and TRBJ1-2; D unresolved. In germline, CDR1 is GTSNPN, CDR2 SVGIG (reference sequence). The V and J ends lost 2 bases and 4 bases respectively, with 17 bases between them. CDR3 length: 15 amino acids. CDR3: CAWSLSLEGLYGYTF. In DNA form, the CDR3 reads TGTGCCTGGAGTCTGTCCTTGGAAGGACTCTATGGCTACACCTTC.

J is TRBJ2-1 and V is TRBV10-3; no clear D. V was clipped by 4 bases and J by 9 bases, with 10 bases between them. Germline V CDR1 and CDR2: ENHRY, SYGVKD. The CDR3 totals 12 residues. The CDR3 reads CAISALRGEQFF. The CDR3 DNA is TGTGCCATCAGTGCCCTGCGCGGTGAGCAGTTCTTC.

The chain recombines TRBV9 with TRBJ2-2; 14 nucleotides agree with TRBD2. This CDR3 is built from 18 residues. Germline V gene lookup returns CDR1 SGDLS and CDR2 YYNGEE. V trimming: 3 bases; J trimming: 0 bases; junction bases outside the gene matches: 4. Written as DNA, the CDR3 is TGTGCCAGCAGCGCGGGACTAGCGGGAGCCGCGAACACCGGGGAGCTGTTTTTT. As protein: CASSAGLAGAANTGELFF.

The chain has TRBV27 and TRBJ1-1; tentatively, D is TRBD1 (6 bases). Germline V gives CDR1 MNHEY, CDR2 SMNVEV (reference sequence). The length of the CDR3 is 14 residues. The V end was cut by 8 bases, the J end by 1 base, with 14 bases between. The CDR3 sequence: CASRIQGQNTEAFF. In DNA, the CDR3 is TGTGCCAGCCGAATACAGGGTCAGAACACTGAAGCTTTCTTT.

The rearrangement uses TRBV15 and TRBJ1-2; D not resolved. The CDR3 totals 16 residues. Deletions cut 2 bases from V and 5 bases from J, with 18 bases between. CDR1 and CDR2 from the germline V gene are LNHNV and YYDKDF (reference sequence). The CDR3 loop reads CATSRRPDVGSYGYTF. CDR3 nucleotides: TGTGCCACCAGCAGACGACCGGATGTCGGGTCGTATGGCTACACCTTC.

The J gene is TRBJ1-5, the V gene TRBV27; 7 nucleotides agree with TRBD1. Germline values: CDR1 MNHEY, CDR2 SMNVEV (reference sequence). V lost 1 base and J lost 6; bases outside the gene matches: 3. The CDR3 runs 14 residues. The CDR3 DNA follows: TGTGCCAGCAGTTTATTAGGGGGCAGTCAGCCCCAGCATTTT. Protein: CASSLLGGSQPQHF.

This clone was observed a handful of times. The CDR3: CSASGDYGYTF. CDR3 in DNA: TGCAGTGCTAGTGGGGACTATGGCTACACCTTC. The rearrangement joins TRBV20-1 to TRBJ1-2; D remains ambiguous. Deletions cut 3 bases from V and 3 bases from J, with 5 bases between. Germline V gives CDR1 DFQATT, CDR2 SNEGSKA (reference sequence). The CDR3 runs to 11 residues.

The genes are TRBV6-1 and TRBJ2-1, with D possibly being TRBD2 (5 bases). Trimming stripped 3 bases from V and 6 bases from J, with 9 bases between. Looked up from germline, CDR1 is MNHNS and CDR2 is SASEGT. The CDR3 extends over 13 amino acids. The CDR3 loop reads CASSDPGVNEQFF. DNA of the CDR3: TGTGCCAGCAGTGATCCCGGGGTCAATGAGCAGTTCTTC.

This clone has just a few counts. The chain joins TRBV27 to TRBJ2-5; TRBD1 agrees at 7 bases. The CDR3 is made up of 14 amino acids. V dropped 4 bases and J dropped 4; count of bases not matched to a gene: 6. In germline, CDR1 is MNHEY, CDR2 SMNVEV (reference sequence). The CDR3 sequence is CASSYTGAAETQYF. In DNA, the CDR3 is TGTGCCAGCAGTTACACAGGGGCTGCAGAGACCCAGTACTTC.

The gene calls are TRBV19 and TRBJ2-1, with a tentative D call TRBD1 (6 bases). With 3 bases removed from V and 5 bases from J, the gap between germline ends came to 17 bases. The CDR3 contains 16 residues. Germline V gene sequence: CDR1 LNHDA, CDR2 SQIVND (reference sequence). CDR3 nucleotide sequence: TGTGCCAGTAGTATTCTACAGGGTAGGACAAACAATGAGCAGTTCTTC. This translates into CASSILQGRTNNEQFF.